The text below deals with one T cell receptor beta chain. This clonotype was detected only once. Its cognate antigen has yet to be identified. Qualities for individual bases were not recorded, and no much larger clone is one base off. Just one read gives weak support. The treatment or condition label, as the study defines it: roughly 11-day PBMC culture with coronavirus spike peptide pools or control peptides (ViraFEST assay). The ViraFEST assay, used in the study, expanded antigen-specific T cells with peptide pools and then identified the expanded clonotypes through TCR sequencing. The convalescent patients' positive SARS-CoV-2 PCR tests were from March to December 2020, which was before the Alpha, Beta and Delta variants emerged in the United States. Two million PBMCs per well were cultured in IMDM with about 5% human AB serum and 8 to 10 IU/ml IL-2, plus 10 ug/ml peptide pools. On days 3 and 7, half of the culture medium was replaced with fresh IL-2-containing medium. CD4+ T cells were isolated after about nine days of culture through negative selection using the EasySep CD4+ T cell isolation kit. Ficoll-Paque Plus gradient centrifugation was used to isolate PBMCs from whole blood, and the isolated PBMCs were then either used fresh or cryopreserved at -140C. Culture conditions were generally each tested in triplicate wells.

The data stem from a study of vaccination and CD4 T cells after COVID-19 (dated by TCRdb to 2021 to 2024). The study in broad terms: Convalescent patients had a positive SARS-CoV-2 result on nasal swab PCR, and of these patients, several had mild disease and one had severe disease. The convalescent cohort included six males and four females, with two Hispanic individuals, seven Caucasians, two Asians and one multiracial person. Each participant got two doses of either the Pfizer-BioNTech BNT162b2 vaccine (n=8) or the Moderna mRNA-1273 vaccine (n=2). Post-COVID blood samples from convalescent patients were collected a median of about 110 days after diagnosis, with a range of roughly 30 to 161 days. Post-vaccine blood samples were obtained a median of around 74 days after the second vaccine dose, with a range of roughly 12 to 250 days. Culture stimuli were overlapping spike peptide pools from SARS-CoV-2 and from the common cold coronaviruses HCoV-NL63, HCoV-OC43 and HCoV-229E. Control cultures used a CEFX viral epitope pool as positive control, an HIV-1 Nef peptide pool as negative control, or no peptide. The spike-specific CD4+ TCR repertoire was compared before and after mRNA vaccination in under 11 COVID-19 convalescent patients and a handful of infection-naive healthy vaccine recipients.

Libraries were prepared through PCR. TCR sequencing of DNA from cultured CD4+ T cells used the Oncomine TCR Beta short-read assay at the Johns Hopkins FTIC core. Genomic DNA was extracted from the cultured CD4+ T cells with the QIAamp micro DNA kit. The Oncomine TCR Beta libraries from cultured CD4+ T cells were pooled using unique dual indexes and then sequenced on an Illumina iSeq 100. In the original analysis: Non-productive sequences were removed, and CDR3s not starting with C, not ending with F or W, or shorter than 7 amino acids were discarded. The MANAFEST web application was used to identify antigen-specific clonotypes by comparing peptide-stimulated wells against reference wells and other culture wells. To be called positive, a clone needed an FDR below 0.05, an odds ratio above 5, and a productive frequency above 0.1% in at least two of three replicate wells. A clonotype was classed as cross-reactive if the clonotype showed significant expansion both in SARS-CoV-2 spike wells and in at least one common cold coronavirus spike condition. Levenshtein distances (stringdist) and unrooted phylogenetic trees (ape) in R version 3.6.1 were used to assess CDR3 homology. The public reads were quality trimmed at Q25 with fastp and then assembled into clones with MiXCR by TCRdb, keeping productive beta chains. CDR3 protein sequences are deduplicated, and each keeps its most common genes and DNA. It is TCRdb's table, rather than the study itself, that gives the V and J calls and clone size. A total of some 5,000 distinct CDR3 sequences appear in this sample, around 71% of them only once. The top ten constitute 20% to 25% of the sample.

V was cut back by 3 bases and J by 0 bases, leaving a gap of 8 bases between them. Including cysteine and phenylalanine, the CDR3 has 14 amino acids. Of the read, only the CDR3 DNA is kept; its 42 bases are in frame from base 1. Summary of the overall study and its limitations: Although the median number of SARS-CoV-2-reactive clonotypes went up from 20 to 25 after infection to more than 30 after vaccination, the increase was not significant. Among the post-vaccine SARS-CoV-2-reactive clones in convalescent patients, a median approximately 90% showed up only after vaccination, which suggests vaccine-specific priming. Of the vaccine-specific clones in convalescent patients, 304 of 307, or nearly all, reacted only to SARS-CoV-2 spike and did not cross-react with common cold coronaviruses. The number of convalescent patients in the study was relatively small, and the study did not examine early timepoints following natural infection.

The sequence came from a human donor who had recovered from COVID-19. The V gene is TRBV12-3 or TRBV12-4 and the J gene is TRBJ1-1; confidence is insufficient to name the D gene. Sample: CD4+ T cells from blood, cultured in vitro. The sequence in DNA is TGTGCCAGCAGTTTTGGCGGAATGAACACTGAAGCTTTCTTT. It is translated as CASSFGGMNTEAFF.